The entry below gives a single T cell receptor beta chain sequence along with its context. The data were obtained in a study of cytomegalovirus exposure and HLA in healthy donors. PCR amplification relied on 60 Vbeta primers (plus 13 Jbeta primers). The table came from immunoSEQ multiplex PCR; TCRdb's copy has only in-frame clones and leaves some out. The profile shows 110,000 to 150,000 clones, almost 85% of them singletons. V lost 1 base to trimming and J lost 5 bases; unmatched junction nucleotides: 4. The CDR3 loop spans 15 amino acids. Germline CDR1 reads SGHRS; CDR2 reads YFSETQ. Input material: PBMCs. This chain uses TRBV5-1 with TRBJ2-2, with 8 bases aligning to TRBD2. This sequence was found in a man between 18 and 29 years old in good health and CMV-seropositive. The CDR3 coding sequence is TGCGCCAGCAGCTTGTCGGCTAGCGGGACCGGGGAGCTGTTTTTT. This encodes CASSLSASGTGELFF.